These 8 T cell receptor beta chains share one sample of origin, sequenced in a study of blood T cell repertoires in COVID-19. Assay used: immunoSEQ multiplex PCR; TCRdb lists only in-frame clones, some missing. The repertoire holds about 240,000 clones, with around 90% as singletons. The specimen was peripheral blood. The receptors come from a man aged 55-75 years who had recovered from COVID-19.

V is TRBV11-3 and J is TRBJ2-1, with 10 positions matching TRBD2. The CDR3 length is 16 residues. Germline V gene data show CDR1 as SGHNT and CDR2 as YENEEA. The V segment lost 4 bases and the J segment 6 bases; nucleotides outside the gene matches: 9. In nucleotides, the CDR3 is TGTGCCAGCAGCTACGAGCGGGGGGGCCAGTGCAATGAGCAGTTCTTC. Its translation is CASSYERGGQCNEQFF.

The genes are TRBV27 and TRBJ2-3; TRBD2 aligns across 11 bases. Germline-derived CDR1 and CDR2 are MNHEY and SMNVEV (reference sequence). The trim removed 6 bases at V and 0 bases at J, leaving 2 bases unmatched. This CDR3 is built from 15 residues. CDR3 DNA: TGTGCCAGCAGACGACTAGCGGGGAGCACAGATACGCAGTATTTT. It translates to CASRRLAGSTDTQYF.

The gene calls are TRBV24-1 and TRBJ1-5, with 8 bases that match TRBD1. Unmatched junction bases numbered 11, after V lost 0 bases and J lost 2 bases. This CDR3 has 19 residues. CDR1 KGHDR and CDR2 SFDVKD come from the germline V gene. CDR3 region: CATSDLVLVPGQGNQPQHF. Here the CDR3 DNA reads TGTGCCACCAGTGATTTGGTTCTGGTGCCGGGACAGGGCAATCAGCCCCAGCATTTT.

Here the CDR3 reads CSARDGGTIHF. In DNA form, the CDR3 reads TGCAGTGCTAGAGACGGGGGGACCATCCACTTT. This chain joins TRBV20-1 and TRBJ1-6; D might be TRBD1 (5 bases). This CDR3 region has 11 residues. V gave up 0 bases and J gave up 17 bases, with 11 bases separating them. The V gene's germline CDR1 is DFQATT and CDR2 SNEGSKA (reference sequence).

This rearrangement joins TRBV7-9 to TRBJ2-7, with 8 positions matching TRBD2. CDR3 length: 12 residues. Trimming cost V 8 bases and J 2 bases; bases outside gene matches: 2. The germline CDR1 and CDR2 sequences are SEHNR and FQNEAQ (reference sequence). CDR3 DNA: TGTGCCAGCCGGGGGGGAACCTACGAGCAGTACTTC. Translating it yields CASRGGTYEQYF.

The chain uses TRBV7-9 and TRBJ2-1, with D possibly TRBD2 on 6 matching bases. The CDR3 has 16 amino acids. The V end lost 0 bases, the J end lost 1 base, and 10 bases lay between the germline ends. CDR1 and CDR2 from the germline V gene are SEHNR and FQNEAQ (reference sequence). The CDR3 DNA follows: TGTGCCAGCAGCTTAGCCGGGACTCCGTCCTACAATGAGCAGTTCTTC. It codes for CASSLAGTPSYNEQFF.

The chain carries TRBV7-2 and TRBJ2-1, with 7 bases fitting TRBD2. Germline CDR1 SGHTA, CDR2 FQGNSA. The CDR3 length is 15 residues. V lost 3 bases and J lost 3; bases outside the gene matches: 5. CDR3 DNA: TGTGCCAGCAGCTTCGCGCGGGGGTTCTACAATGAGCAGTTCTTC. This encodes CASSFARGFYNEQFF.

V usage is TRBV3-1 (or the pseudogene TRBV3-2) and J usage is TRBJ2-7, with 13 bases fitting TRBD2. Germline assignment: CDR1 LGHDT and CDR2 YNNKEL (reference sequence). V was pared by 1 base and J by 7 bases, with 4 bases of the junction left unmatched. The CDR3 runs to 15 residues. CDR3 amino acids: CASSQVGLAGLEQYF. CDR3 in DNA: TGTGCCAGCAGCCAAGTGGGACTAGCGGGGTTGGAGCAGTACTTC.